The sequence of this T cell receptor (beta chain) was determined in a study of PD-L1 blockade in urothelial cancer. The time point: peripheral blood 6 weeks after treatment start. All patients handed over anywhere from 1 to 8 samples, pretreatment and on-treatment. The germline gives CDR1 SGHVS, CDR2 FNYEAQ. CDR3 length: 13 amino acids. Trimming removed 5 bases from V and 5 bases from J, with 12 bases in between. Each PCR received spiked synthetic TCR analog templates. Using immunoSEQ multiplex PCR, the repertoire was profiled, and TCRdb retains in-frame clones only, with some absent. The table lists around 100,000 clones, about 91% of them singletons.

The receptor comes from a man aged 60 to 75 with urothelial cancer. Sequencing was performed on PBMCs, taken around atezolizumab (anti-PD-L1) treatment. This sequence joins TRBV7-6 and TRBJ2-5; D ambiguous. Here the CDR3 DNA reads TGTGCCAGCAGCCTCAGCCCGCGGGAGACCCAGTACTTC. Protein product: CASSLSPRETQYF.